The 23 T cell receptor beta chains below were found in one sample sequenced in a study of tumor-infiltrating lymphocytes in localized non-small cell lung cancer. TCRdb's table, derived via immunoSEQ multiplex PCR, lists solely in-frame clones and lacks some. The data show 15,000 to 17,000 clones, roughly 72% seen once. Input material: lung tumor tissue. Every receptor here comes from a human donor with non-small cell lung cancer.

This clone is a singleton in its sample. The chain links TRBV9 to TRBJ2-1; 10 bases are shared with TRBD1. The V and J ends lost 4 bases and 7 bases, in that order; junction bases with no gene match: 5. This CDR3 is built from 14 residues. The V gene's germline CDR1 is SGDLS and CDR2 YYNGEE. This CDR3 is CASSKRQGANEQFF. Here the CDR3 DNA reads TGTGCCAGCAGCAAAAGACAGGGGGCGAATGAGCAGTTCTTC.

The chain couples TRBV4-1 to TRBJ2-3, with 16 bases lining up with TRBD2. V lost 3 bases and J lost 4; bases outside the gene matches: 10. Germline V gene data show CDR1 as MGHRA and CDR2 as YSYEKL. This CDR3 is built from 19 residues. The CDR3 spells CASSHPGLAGGPDADTQYF. The CDR3 DNA sequence: TGCGCCAGCAGCCACCCGGGACTAGCGGGAGGGCCGGACGCAGATACGCAGTATTTT.

On this clone: Other DNA sequences in the sample encode the same CDR3. The V call is TRBV6-5, the J call TRBJ2-2; D gene unclear. The V and J ends lost 5 bases and 5 bases respectively, with 6 bases between them. The CDR3 covers 12 residues. Germline CDR1 MNHEY, CDR2 SVGAGI. The CDR3 sequence: CASSLGTGELFF. In DNA, the CDR3 is TGTGCCAGCAGTCTCGGTACCGGGGAGCTGTTTTTT.

The chain uses TRBV29-1 and TRBJ2-7; TRBD1 matches at 7 bases. The germline V gene encodes CDR1 SQVTM and CDR2 ANQGSEA. Trimming removed 5 bases from V and 4 bases from J; junction bases left unmatched: 2. This CDR3 contains 11 residues. CDR3 protein: CSVLTGYEQYF. The CDR3 nucleotides are TGCAGCGTTTTGACAGGGTACGAGCAGTACTTC.

This sequence joins TRBV6-6 and TRBJ1-4, with TRBD1 identical over 8 bases. Trimming at V came to 5 bases and at J to 3 bases, leaving 5 bases not matched to a gene. The CDR3 has 15 amino acids. Germline CDR1 is MNHNY and CDR2 is SVGAGI (reference sequence). CDR3 region: CASSLQGAANEKLFF. CDR3 DNA sequence: TGTGCCAGCAGTCTTCAGGGGGCGGCTAATGAAAAACTGTTTTTT.

The chain carries TRBV5-5 and TRBJ2-1, with TRBD2 as a possible D gene (6 bases). V was clipped by 5 bases and J by 12 bases, with 15 bases between them. CDR3 length equals 12 residues. Germline lookup yields CDR1 SGHKS and CDR2 YYEKEE (reference sequence). The CDR3 DNA reads as TGTGCCAGCAGTTACCCCCGGGAGACGCAGTTCTTC. Protein sequence: CASSYPRETQFF.

The CDR3 DNA reads TGTGCCAGCAGTGAAATGGTGGGCAGGTACAATGAGCAGTTCTTC. Protein sequence: CASSEMVGRYNEQFF. The chain links TRBV6-1 to TRBJ2-1; D call uncertain. The germline CDR1 and CDR2 sequences are MNHNS and SASEGT. The length of the CDR3 is 15 residues. V lost 2 bases and J 4 bases, leaving 12 bases between the germline ends.

The J gene is TRBJ1-5, the V gene TRBV6-1; 7 bases match TRBD1. In germline, CDR1 is MNHNS, CDR2 SASEGT. The V gene end was trimmed by 6 bases and the J gene end by 4 bases; junction bases not matched to a gene: 6. The CDR3 totals 14 residues. The CDR3 DNA sequence: TGTGCCAGCAGGCCGACAGGGTGGAATCAGCCCCAGCATTTT. It yields the protein CASRPTGWNQPQHF.

The V gene is TRBV2, the J gene TRBJ1-1, with D maybe TRBD1 (5 bases). CDR3 length equals 15 residues. V was cut by 2 bases and J by 2 bases, with 12 bases left in between. Germline CDR1 reads SNHLY; CDR2 reads FYNNEI. The DNA of the CDR3 is TGTGCCAGCAGTGAATTCCAGGGTGAAAACACTGAAGCTTTCTTT. Residues: CASSEFQGENTEAFF.

The chain combines TRBV9 with TRBJ2-1; 13 positions match TRBD2. From germline, CDR1 is SGDLS and CDR2 YYNGEE. J lost 10 bases, V lost 4 bases, and 11 bases had no gene match. CDR3 length: 16 amino acids. CDR3 sequence (DNA): TGTGCCAGCAGCTCAACGGGACTAGCGGGACCCCAGGAGCAGTTCTTC. Its translation is CASSSTGLAGPQEQFF.

The CDR3 loop reads CASSLRGGTGAQETQYF. CDR3 bases: TGTGCCAGCAGCTTAAGGGGGGGGACAGGGGCCCAAGAGACCCAGTACTTC. The chain recombines TRBV7-8 with TRBJ2-5; TRBD1 agrees at 10 bases. V gave up 2 bases and J gave up 1 base; unmatched junction bases: 7. The CDR3 is made up of 17 amino acids. Germline-derived CDR1 and CDR2 are SGHVS and FQNEAQ.

The rearrangement uses TRBV11-2 and TRBJ2-7; either TRBD1 or TRBD2 may supply D (5 bases each). Trimming cost V 1 base and J 0 bases, with 19 bases left between them. Germline CDR1 SGHAT, CDR2 FQNNGV. The CDR3 contains 18 residues. CDR3 sequence (DNA): TGTGCCAGCAGCTTAGCCCAGTTGAGGGGTGGGAGCTCCTACGAGCAGTACTTC. Its translation is CASSLAQLRGGSSYEQYF.

This rearrangement joins TRBV5-1 to TRBJ2-7; D gene ambiguous. Trimming removed 1 base at V and 1 base at J, with 6 bases between. This CDR3 region has 13 residues. Germline-derived CDR1 and CDR2 are SGHRS and YFSETQ. In DNA form, the CDR3 reads TGCGCCAGCAGCTTGTTCGGTTCCTACGAGCAGTACTTC. This encodes CASSLFGSYEQYF. Variable domain in full (rest from reference TRBV5-1 and TRBJ2-7): KAGVTQTPRYLIKTRGQQVTLSCSPISGHRSVSWYQQTPGQGLQFLFEYFSETQRNKGNFPGRFSGRQFSNSRSEMNVSTLELGDSALYLCASSLFGSYEQYFGPGTRLTVT.

The chain carries TRBV9 and TRBJ1-1; D remains ambiguous. CDR1 SGDLS and CDR2 YYNGEE come from the germline V gene. The CDR3 length is 14 residues. The V end lost 5 bases, the J end lost 4 bases, and 15 bases lay between the germline ends. CDR3 region: CASSRVPGFTEAFF. Here the CDR3 DNA reads TGTGCCAGCAGTCGGGTGCCTGGGTTCACTGAAGCTTTCTTT.

The chain links TRBV30 to TRBJ1-1; D perhaps matches TRBD1 (5 bases). V was shortened by 5 bases and J by 6 bases, with 16 bases between the two germline ends. Per germline, CDR1 GTSNPN and CDR2 SVGIG (reference sequence). The CDR3 contains 13 residues. The CDR3 protein is CAWRDLGRAEAFF. Here the CDR3 DNA reads TGTGCCTGGCGGGACCTAGGTAGAGCTGAAGCTTTCTTT.

This chain joins TRBV9 and TRBJ2-3; D might be TRBD2 (6 bases). The V end lost 0 bases, the J end lost 13 bases, and 21 bases lay between the germline ends. Germline V lookup: CDR1 SGDLS, CDR2 YYNGEE. The CDR3 spans 15 residues. CDR3 sequence reads: CASSVGPRSGGIEYF. The CDR3 nucleotides read TGTGCCAGCAGCGTAGGACCAAGGAGTGGCGGGATAGAGTATTTT.

V is TRBV7-6 and J is TRBJ2-1, with D possibly TRBD1 on 5 matching bases. Trimming stripped 4 bases from V and 5 bases from J, with 9 bases between. CDR1 is SGHVS, CDR2 FNYEAQ, per germline. The CDR3 has 13 residues. The CDR3 is CASSWTTDNEQFF. CDR3 coding DNA: TGTGCCAGCAGCTGGACGACAGACAATGAGCAGTTCTTC. Filled out from reference TRBV7-6 and TRBJ2-1, the complete variable domain reads GAGVSQSPRYKVTKRGQDVALRCDPISGHVSLYWYRQALGQGPEFLTYFNYEAQQDKSGLPNDRFSAERPEGSISTLTIQRTEQRDSAMYRCASSWTTDNEQFFGPGTRLTVL.

This sequence joins TRBV6-6 and TRBJ2-7; TRBD2 matches at 8 bases. Per the germline V gene, CDR1 is MNHNY and CDR2 is SVGAGI (reference sequence). V trimming: 6 bases; J trimming: 8 bases; junction bases outside the gene matches: 12. The CDR3 is made up of 14 amino acids. The CDR3: CASRSLPSGSQQYF. The CDR3, as DNA: TGTGCCAGCAGATCACTCCCTAGCGGGTCCCAGCAGTACTTC.

This clone was observed a few times. The genes are TRBV18 and TRBJ2-5, with no clear D. Germline V CDR1 and CDR2: KGHSH, LQKENI. The V and J ends lost 2 bases and 4 bases respectively, with 14 bases between them. This CDR3 has 15 residues. The CDR3 sequence is CASSPITGRAETQYF. In nucleotides, the CDR3 is TGTGCCAGCTCACCAATTACTGGCCGGGCAGAGACCCAGTACTTC. Based on the CDR3 plus reference TRBV18 and TRBJ2-5, the full variable domain is NAGVMQNPRHLVRRRGQEARLRCSPMKGHSHVYWYRQLPEEGLKFMVYLQKENIIDESGMPKERFSAEFPKEGPSILRIQQVVRGDSAAYFCASSPITGRAETQYFGPGTRLLVL.

The rearrangement uses TRBV6-6 and TRBJ2-7; D unresolved. From germline, CDR1 is MNHNY and CDR2 SVGAGI (reference sequence). The CDR3 has 14 residues. V was pared by 0 bases and J by 3 bases, with 9 bases between. CDR3 sequence: CASSYSVQDYEQYF. The CDR3 region has the DNA TGTGCCAGCAGTTACTCGGTGCAGGACTACGAGCAGTACTTC.

Judged by abundance, this clone is medium-sized. Here the CDR3 reads CASSFIGPSGQETQYF. The CDR3 DNA reads as TGTGCCAGCAGCTTTATCGGGCCCTCAGGGCAAGAGACCCAGTACTTC. The V call is TRBV7-2, the J call TRBJ2-5, with D perhaps TRBD1 (5 bases). The germline V gene has CDR1 SGHTA and CDR2 FQGNSA. This CDR3 has 16 amino acids. V dropped 3 bases and J dropped 2 bases, with 16 bases sitting between them.

J is TRBJ1-1 and V is TRBV5-6; D not resolved. This CDR3 is 15 amino acids long. V dropped 1 base and J dropped 1 base, with 11 bases sitting between them. Germline V gene data show CDR1 as SGHDT and CDR2 as YYEEEE. Written as DNA, the CDR3 is TGTGCCAGCAGCTTGTTAACGAGTGAGAACACTGAAGCTTTCTTT. Translating gives CASSLLTSENTEAFF.

This clone has only a few counts. The genes are TRBV29-1 and TRBJ1-2, with 9 bases lining up with TRBD1. V shed 8 bases, J shed 5 bases, and the junction held 15 bases outside the gene matches. Germline V CDR1 and CDR2: SQVTM, ANQGSEA. This CDR3 is 15 amino acids long. The CDR3 is CSTYDPGQGEYGYTF. The CDR3 region has the DNA TGCAGCACTTACGATCCGGGACAGGGAGAGTATGGCTACACCTTC. Full variable domain (rest looked up from reference TRBV29-1 and TRBJ1-2): SAVISQKPSRDICQRGTSLTIQCQVDSQVTMMFWYRQQPGQSLTLIATANQGSEATYESGFVIDKFPISRPNLTFSTLTVSNMSPEDSSIYLCSTYDPGQGEYGYTFGSGTRLTVV.